This T cell receptor beta chain appears in the sequencing data of a study of cytomegalovirus exposure and HLA in healthy donors. CDR1 and CDR2 from the germline V gene are SGHDN and FVKESK. V was clipped by 6 bases and J by 4 bases; unmatched bases: 16. This CDR3 region has 18 residues. For this clone: What it binds is unknown.

PCR involved 60 Vbeta and 13 Jbeta primers. Produced via immunoSEQ multiplex PCR; TCRdb's table is partial and in-frame only. This table holds around 130,000 clones, approximately 84% found once. Broader study findings: Common viral pathogens (according to a later analysis) appeared linked to several of the most significant clusters. Analysis performed later showed TCR beta chains linked to HLA being more clonally expanded than equally common others.

The source is a boy younger than 10 in good health and CMV-seronegative. The sample was PBMCs. The V gene is TRBV14, the J gene TRBJ1-4, with 8 bases lining up with TRBD1. The CDR3, as DNA: TGTGCCAGCAGTCGGTCCGGGACAGGAGCATCTCATAATGAAAAACTGTTTTTT. Its translation: CASSRSGTGASHNEKLFF.